These 26 T cell receptor beta chains share one sample of origin, sequenced in a study of blood T cell repertoires in COVID-19. Sequencing used immunoSEQ multiplex PCR; TCRdb keeps in-frame clones, though not all of them. The data hold about 90,000 clones, with about four fifths observed a single time. Material: peripheral blood. These receptors were taken from a man aged 55 to 69 with acute or convalescent COVID-19.

This chain joins TRBV16 and TRBJ1-3; 8 bases align to TRBD1. The CDR3 length is 16 residues. The V and J ends lost 0 bases and 4 bases, in that order; junction bases with no gene match: 5. Germline V gives CDR1 KGHSY, CDR2 FQNENV. CDR3 region: CASSQSSGGSGNTIYF. CDR3 coding DNA: TGTGCCAGCAGCCAATCGTCAGGGGGCAGCGGAAACACCATATATTTT.

This clone showed up just once. V and J are TRBV14 and TRBJ1-1, with D unresolved. CDR1 and CDR2 (germline): SGHDN, FVKESK. CDR3 size: 12 residues. Trimming pared 1 base from V and 3 bases from J, leaving 3 bases between. CDR3 amino acids: CASSQVYTEAFF. For the CDR3, the DNA is TGTGCCAGCAGCCAAGTCTACACTGAAGCTTTCTTT.

The chain links TRBV29-1 to TRBJ1-2, with a tentative D call TRBD1 (5 bases). The CDR3 spans 13 residues. Germline V lookup: CDR1 SQVTM, CDR2 ANQGSEA. Trimming shortened V by 6 bases and J by 1 base, and 12 bases separated the two germline ends. As DNA, the CDR3 is TGCAGCGTGGGGGAGGGAGGTAACTATGGCTACACCTTC. This codes for CSVGEGGNYGYTF.

This sequence joins TRBV2 and TRBJ1-4; D is possibly TRBD1 (5 bases). This CDR3 is 15 amino acids long. With 1 base removed from V and 4 bases from J, the gap between germline ends came to 10 bases. CDR1 is SNHLY, CDR2 FYNNEI, per germline. CDR3 sequence: CASSEGGSINEKLFF. In DNA form, the CDR3 reads TGTGCCAGCAGTGAAGGGGGCAGTATTAATGAAAAACTGTTTTTT.

The rearrangement joins TRBV5-8 to TRBJ1-1, with D perhaps matching TRBD1 (6 bases). CDR1 and CDR2 (germline): SGHTS, YDEGEE. This CDR3 comprises 14 residues. V gave up 0 bases and J gave up 3 bases, with 9 bases separating them. CDR3 coding DNA: TGTGCCAGCAGCTTGGCCAGGGGAGACACTGAAGCTTTCTTT. Translation: CASSLARGDTEAFF.

The CDR3 sequence is CAISELKGTGELFF. In nucleotides, the CDR3 is TGTGCCATCAGTGAATTAAAGGGGACCGGGGAGCTGTTTTTT. The rearrangement links TRBV10-3 to TRBJ2-2, with D perhaps TRBD1 (5 bases). V was shortened by 3 bases and J by 5 bases, with 10 bases between the two germline ends. CDR3 size: 14 residues. Germline CDR1 and CDR2: ENHRY and SYGVKD.

The V and J genes are TRBV6-2 or TRBV6-3 and TRBJ1-2; 7 positions match TRBD1. CDR1 is MNHEY and CDR2 is SVGEGT in the germline V gene. There are 13 residues in the CDR3. V shed 6 bases, J shed 4 bases, and the junction held 5 bases outside the gene matches. CDR3 region: CASSDGQVYGYTF. DNA of the CDR3: TGTGCCAGCAGCGACGGACAGGTCTATGGCTACACCTTC.

The V call is TRBV4-1, the J call TRBJ2-3; 7 nucleotides agree with TRBD1. The CDR3 contains 16 residues. Germline V lookup: CDR1 MGHRA, CDR2 YSYEKL. The ends lost 4 bases at V and 4 bases at J; junction bases unmatched: 11. The CDR3 loop is CASSPNRGGRADTQYF. CDR3 nucleotides: TGCGCCAGCAGCCCAAACAGGGGTGGACGGGCAGATACGCAGTATTTT.

A remark on this clone: The sample carries other DNA sequences with the same CDR3. V and J are TRBV6-5 and TRBJ1-1; TRBD1 agrees at 9 bases. V dropped 4 bases and J dropped 4; count of bases not matched to a gene: 4. The CDR3 is 14 residues long. Per the germline V gene, CDR1 is MNHEY and CDR2 is SVGAGI. The CDR3 sequence: CASSLQGAGTEAFF. The CDR3 region has the DNA TGTGCCAGCAGTTTACAGGGGGCTGGCACTGAAGCTTTCTTT.

The rearrangement joins TRBV30 to TRBJ2-1; 8 bases agree with TRBD2. J gave up 4 bases and V 3 bases, and 5 bases lay outside the gene matches. The CDR3 extends over 14 amino acids. Germline loops: CDR1 GTSNPN, CDR2 SVGIG (reference sequence). This CDR3 reads CAWRQRGSYNEQFF. The CDR3 DNA reads TGTGCCTGGAGACAGCGGGGGAGTTACAATGAGCAGTTCTTC.

This clone was recorded once. V and J are TRBV5-1 and TRBJ1-2; D is perhaps TRBD1 (6 bases). The length of the CDR3 is 13 residues. From germline, CDR1 is SGHRS and CDR2 YFSETQ. With 1 base removed from V and 3 bases from J, the gap between germline ends came to 7 bases. The CDR3: CASSLKGDYGYTF. The CDR3 nucleotides are TGCGCCAGCAGCTTGAAGGGGGACTATGGCTACACCTTC.

The genes are TRBV27 and TRBJ1-2; 7 nucleotides agree with TRBD1. The CDR3 spans 15 residues. After removal of 5 bases from V and 2 bases from J, the junction contained 8 bases not matched to a gene. Germline assignment: CDR1 MNHEY and CDR2 SMNVEV (reference sequence). This CDR3 is CASSTYGTANYGYTF. The DNA for the CDR3 is TGTGCCAGCAGTACCTACGGGACAGCCAACTATGGCTACACCTTC.

This clone has a handful of counts. The J gene is TRBJ1-2, the V gene TRBV4-1; 10 nucleotides agree with TRBD1. The CDR3 length is 17 residues. Per the germline V gene, CDR1 is MGHRA and CDR2 is YSYEKL. J was trimmed by 0 bases and V by 2 bases; bases with no gene match: 6. As DNA, the CDR3 is TGCGCCAGCAGCCAACCCGGACAGGGGGGAGCTAACTATGGCTACACCTTC. This codes for CASSQPGQGGANYGYTF.

V gene TRBV7-8 combines with J gene TRBJ2-1; 11 positions match TRBD1. Per the germline V gene, CDR1 is SGHVS and CDR2 is FQNEAQ. Trimming cost V 8 bases and J 4 bases; bases outside gene matches: 4. This CDR3 is built from 14 residues. CDR3 loop: CASGGQGVYNEQFF. Here the CDR3 DNA reads TGTGCCAGCGGGGGACAGGGGGTTTACAATGAGCAGTTCTTC.

The chain has TRBV24-1 and TRBJ2-1; tentatively, D is TRBD1 (6 bases). Germline CDR1 is KGHDR and CDR2 is SFDVKD. V was trimmed by 3 bases and J by 5 bases, leaving 10 bases between them. The CDR3 is made up of 14 amino acids. The CDR3 bases are TGTGCCACCAGTGATGGGGCAGGGGACAATGAGCAGTTCTTC. Translating gives CATSDGAGDNEQFF.

The chain employs TRBV11-1 and TRBJ2-3, with 7 bases matching TRBD1. Unmatched junction bases numbered 5, after V lost 5 bases and J lost 3 bases. The CDR3 contains 14 residues. Germline V gene data show CDR1 as SGHAT and CDR2 as FQDESV (reference sequence). The CDR3 bases are TGTGCCAGCAGCCCACGGGACAGAACAGATACGCAGTATTTT. It is translated as CASSPRDRTDTQYF.

J is TRBJ1-2 and V is TRBV6-5; possibly TRBD1 for D (6 bases). Germline V lookup: CDR1 MNHEY, CDR2 SVGAGI. This CDR3 has 14 residues. V dropped 8 bases and J dropped 6 bases, with 19 bases sitting between them. The CDR3 DNA reads as TGTGCCAGCCTAGGACAGCTCCCTTATGATGGCTACACCTTC. This codes for CASLGQLPYDGYTF.

The rearrangement joins TRBV14 to TRBJ2-1, with D unclear. Germline V lookup: CDR1 SGHDN, CDR2 FVKESK. The ends were cut back, 1 base at V and 9 bases at J, with 10 bases in the middle. This CDR3 region has 13 residues. The CDR3 bases are TGTGCCAGCAGCCAAGGTCAGTTTGGTGAGCAGTTCTTC. Its translation: CASSQGQFGEQFF.

The chain carries TRBV10-1 and TRBJ1-6; no reliable D call. The CDR3 loop spans 13 amino acids. Trimming left V 4 bases short and J 5 bases short, with 6 bases between. Germline V gene sequence: CDR1 WNHNN, CDR2 SYGVQD (reference sequence). The CDR3 loop reads CASSADNNSPLHF. The CDR3, as DNA: TGCGCCAGCAGTGCAGATAATAATTCACCCCTCCACTTT.

The genes are TRBV5-6 and TRBJ1-2; 7 positions agree with TRBD1. The CDR3 loop spans 16 amino acids. V lost 4 bases to trimming and J lost 6 bases; unmatched junction nucleotides: 15. CDR1 is SGHDT and CDR2 is YYEEEE in the germline V gene. As DNA, the CDR3 is TGTGCCAGCAGCAGTGGACAGGAGGGCCTTTACAATGGCTACACCTTC. Residues: CASSSGQEGLYNGYTF.

This chain links TRBV9 with TRBJ2-2; 9 bases match TRBD2. Germline lookup yields CDR1 SGDLS and CDR2 YYNGEE. The CDR3 loop spans 16 amino acids. V was pared by 0 bases and J by 4 bases, with 4 bases of the junction left unmatched. Written as DNA, the CDR3 is TGTGCCAGCAGCGTAGCTCTAGCGGGGACCACCGGGGAGCTGTTTTTT. Translation gives CASSVALAGTTGELFF. Together with reference TRBV9 and TRBJ2-2, the CDR3 gives the full variable domain: DSGVTQTPKHLITATGQRVTLRCSPRSGDLSVYWYQQSLDQGLQFLIQYYNGEERAKGNILERFSAQQFPDLHSELNLSSLELGDSALYFCASSVALAGTTGELFFGEGSRLTVL.

The rearrangement joins TRBV6-1 to TRBJ2-4; D is possibly TRBD1 (6 bases). In germline, CDR1 is MNHNS, CDR2 SASEGT. The CDR3 contains 14 residues. V lost 0 bases, J lost 7 bases, and 10 bases lay in between. CDR3 loop: CASSEAGQGNIQYF. In nucleotides, the CDR3 is TGTGCCAGCAGTGAAGCTGGGCAGGGGAACATTCAGTACTTC.

The rearrangement joins TRBV4-1 to TRBJ2-4; D gene uncertain. The CDR3 totals 13 residues. V lost 3 bases to trimming and J lost 1 base, with 4 bases between them. Germline-derived CDR1 and CDR2 are MGHRA and YSYEKL. The CDR3 DNA reads as TGCGCCAGCAGCCATCCGGCCAAAAACATTCAGTACTTC. Amino acid sequence: CASSHPAKNIQYF.

The chain uses TRBV5-4 and TRBJ1-4; 10 nucleotides align to TRBD1. V shed 2 bases, J shed 7 bases, and the junction held 2 bases outside the gene matches. From germline, CDR1 is SGHNT and CDR2 YYREEE (reference sequence). This CDR3 comprises 14 residues. CDR3 protein: CASSFRDRGEKLFF. The CDR3, as DNA: TGTGCCAGCAGCTTCCGGGACAGGGGTGAAAAACTGTTTTTT.

This clone came up a few times. The chain recombines TRBV25-1 with TRBJ1-1; D is undetermined. The CDR3 contains 18 residues. In germline, CDR1 is MGHDK, CDR2 SYGVNS. V lost 2 bases and J 2 bases, leaving 21 bases between the germline ends. CDR3 in DNA: TGTGCCAGCAGTGAAACGGGTTGGGTTGGTCGTAGCAACACTGAAGCTTTCTTT. Protein: CASSETGWVGRSNTEAFF.

The V gene is TRBV18, the J gene TRBJ1-5, with 11 positions matching TRBD1. The CDR3 is 17 residues long. Trimming at V came to 3 bases and at J to 0 bases, leaving 4 bases not matched to a gene. Germline CDR1 and CDR2: KGHSH and LQKENI. In DNA, the CDR3 is TGTGCCAGCTCACCCCGGACAGGGGGCCTTAGCAATCAGCCCCAGCATTTT. This encodes CASSPRTGGLSNQPQHF.